What follows is one T cell receptor beta chain and its context. The antigen remains unidentified. These data belong to a study of T cell repertoires in cytomegalovirus infection. Study details: Both a matching HLA type and CMV infection were indicated by public TCR beta signatures. General study points: The ex vivo response was dominated by HLA-C-restricted CMV-specific TCR beta clonotypes.

Germline CDR1 and CDR2: PRHDT and FYEKMQ (reference sequence). V lost 4 bases, J lost 4 bases, and 16 bases lay in between. CDR3 length: 15 residues. In TCRdb, the reads were re-called with MiXCR into one record per CDR3 protein. The table has roughly 230,000 distinct CDR3 sequences, roughly 20% seen once. This rearrangement joins TRBV13 to TRBJ1-2, with D tentatively TRBD1 (6 bases). This receptor was identified in a human donor in good health (CMV status not recorded). Some clones in this sample may be carry-over from other donors' samples. Input material: CD8+ T cells from PBMCs. The CDR3 is CASSSLQGRGYGYTF. DNA for the CDR3: TGTGCCAGCAGCTCTCTCCAGGGGCGCGGCTATGGCTACACCTTC.